Below, one T cell receptor (beta chain) is given with its context. PCR employed 60 Vbeta and 13 Jbeta primers. Assay: immunoSEQ multiplex PCR; the TCRdb copy retains only in-frame clones and omits some. There are 150,000 to 200,000 clones in the sample; over 70% occur only once, and 2.2% lies in the top ten. This sample is drawn from a study of cytomegalovirus exposure and HLA in healthy donors. The specimen sequenced was PBMCs. This receptor was obtained from a woman in her thirties in good health and CMV-seronegative.

CDR3 nucleotide sequence: TGTGCCACCAGCCCTCAAAGACAGAGATTGGTTTCTGGATCGGCAGATACGCAGTATTTT. Translation gives CATSPQRQRLVSGSADTQYF. The chain joins TRBV15 to TRBJ2-3, with D possibly being TRBD1 (5 bases). V was shortened by 5 bases and J by 4 bases, with 31 bases between the two germline ends. Germline lookup yields CDR1 LNHNV and CDR2 YYDKDF (reference sequence). The length of the CDR3 is 20 residues.